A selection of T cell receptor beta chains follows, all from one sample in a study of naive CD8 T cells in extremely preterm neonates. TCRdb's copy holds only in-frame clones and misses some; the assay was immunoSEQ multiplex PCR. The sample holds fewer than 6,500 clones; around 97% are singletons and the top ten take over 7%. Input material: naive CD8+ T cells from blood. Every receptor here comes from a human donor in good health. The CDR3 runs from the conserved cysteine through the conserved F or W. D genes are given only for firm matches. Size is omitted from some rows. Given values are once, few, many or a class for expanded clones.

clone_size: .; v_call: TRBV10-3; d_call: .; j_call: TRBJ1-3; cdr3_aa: CAISDPETDLSGNTIYF; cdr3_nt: TGTGCCATCAGTGACCCCGAGACAGATCTCTCTGGAAACACCATATATTTT
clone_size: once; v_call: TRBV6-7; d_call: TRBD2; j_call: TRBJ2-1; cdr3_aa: CASSYSYSAGHSYNEQFF; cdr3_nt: TGTGCCAGCAGTTACTCGTATTCAGCGGGGCACTCCTACAATGAGCAGTTCTTC
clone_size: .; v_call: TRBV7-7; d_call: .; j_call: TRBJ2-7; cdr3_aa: CASSLAVHYEQYF; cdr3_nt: TGTGCCAGCAGCTTAGCGGTACACTACGAGCAGTACTTC
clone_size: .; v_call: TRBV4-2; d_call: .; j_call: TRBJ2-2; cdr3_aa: CASSQDLGGNTGELFF; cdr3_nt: TGTGCCAGCAGCCAAGATCTGGGGGGGAACACCGGGGAGCTGTTTTTT
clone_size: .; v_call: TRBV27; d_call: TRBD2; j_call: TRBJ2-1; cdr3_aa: CASSLYGRANADEQFF; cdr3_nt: TGTGCCAGCAGTTTGTACGGGAGGGCCAATGCGGATGAGCAGTTCTTC
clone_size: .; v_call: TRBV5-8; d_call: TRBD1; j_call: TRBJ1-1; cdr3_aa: CASSLGDREWLNTEAFF; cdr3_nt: TGTGCCAGCAGCTTGGGTGACAGGGAGTGGTTGAACACTGAAGCTTTCTTT
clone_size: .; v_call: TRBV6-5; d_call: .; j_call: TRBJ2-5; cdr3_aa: CASSAWGVAQYF; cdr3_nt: TGTGCCAGCAGCGCATGGGGGGTGGCCCAGTACTTC
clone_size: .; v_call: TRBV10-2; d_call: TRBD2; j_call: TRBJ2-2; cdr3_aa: CASTGGNTGELFF; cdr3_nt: TGCGCCAGCACGGGGGGGAACACCGGGGAGCTGTTTTTT
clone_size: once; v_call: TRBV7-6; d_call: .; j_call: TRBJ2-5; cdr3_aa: CASSLEVSGGQETQYF; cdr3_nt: TGTGCCAGCAGCTTAGAGGTATCCGGAGGTCAAGAGACCCAGTACTTC
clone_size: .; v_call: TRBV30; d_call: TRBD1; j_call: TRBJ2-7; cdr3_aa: CAWRGDRELYEQYF; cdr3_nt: TGTGCCTGGAGGGGGGACAGGGAACTCTACGAGCAGTACTTC
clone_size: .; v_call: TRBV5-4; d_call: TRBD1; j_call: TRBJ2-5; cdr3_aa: CASSWTGGRETQYF; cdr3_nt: TGTGCCAGCAGCTGGACAGGGGGCCGGGAGACCCAGTACTTC
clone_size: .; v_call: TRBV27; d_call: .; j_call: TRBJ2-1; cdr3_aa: CASRIGSPYNEQFF; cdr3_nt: TGTGCCAGCAGGATCGGGAGCCCCTACAATGAGCAGTTCTTC
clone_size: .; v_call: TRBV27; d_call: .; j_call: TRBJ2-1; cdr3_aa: CASSFGGAYSISYNEQFF; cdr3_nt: TGTGCCAGCAGTTTTGGGGGGGCCTACAGTATCTCCTACAATGAGCAGTTCTTC
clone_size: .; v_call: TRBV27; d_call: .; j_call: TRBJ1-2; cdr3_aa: CASVGLSAGAGLNYGYTF; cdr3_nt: TGTGCCAGCGTGGGTCTGTCGGCAGGGGCAGGCCTGAACTATGGCTACACCTTC
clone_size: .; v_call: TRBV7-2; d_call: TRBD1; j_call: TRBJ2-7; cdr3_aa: CASSAETGPYEQYF; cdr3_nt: TGTGCCAGCAGCGCCGAGACAGGGCCCTACGAGCAGTACTTC
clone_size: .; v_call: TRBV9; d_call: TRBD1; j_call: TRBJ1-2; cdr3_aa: CASSVTGTGYGYTF; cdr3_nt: TGTGCCAGCAGCGTCACCGGGACAGGCTATGGCTACACCTTC
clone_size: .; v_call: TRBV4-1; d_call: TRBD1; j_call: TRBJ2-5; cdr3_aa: CASSTTGMYQETQYF; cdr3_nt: TGCGCCAGCAGTACGACAGGGATGTACCAAGAGACCCAGTACTTC
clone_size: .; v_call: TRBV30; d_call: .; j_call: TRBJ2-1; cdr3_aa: CAWKGTSSYNEQFF; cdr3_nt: TGTGCCTGGAAAGGGACAAGCTCCTACAATGAGCAGTTCTTC
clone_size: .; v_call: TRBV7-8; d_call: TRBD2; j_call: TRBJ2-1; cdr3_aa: CASSAPLAGGPNEQFF; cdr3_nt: TGTGCCAGCAGCGCGCCACTAGCGGGAGGGCCGAATGAGCAGTTCTTC
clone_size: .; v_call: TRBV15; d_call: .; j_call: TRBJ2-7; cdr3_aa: CATSTDRTAQSPYEQYF; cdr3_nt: TGTGCCACCAGCACCGACCGGACAGCTCAATCCCCCTACGAGCAGTACTTC
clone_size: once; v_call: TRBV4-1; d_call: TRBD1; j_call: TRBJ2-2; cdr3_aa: CASSQDGGTGVDSGELFF; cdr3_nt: TGCGCCAGCAGCCAAGATGGGGGGACAGGGGTAGATTCCGGGGAGCTGTTTTTT
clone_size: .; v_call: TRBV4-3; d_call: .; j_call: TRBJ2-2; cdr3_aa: CASSQGALHTGELFF; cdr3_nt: TGCGCCAGCAGCCAAGGAGCTCTGCACACCGGGGAGCTGTTTTTT
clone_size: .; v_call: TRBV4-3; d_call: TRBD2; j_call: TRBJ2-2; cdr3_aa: CASSPTTRGGPFLGELFF; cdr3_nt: TGCGCCAGCAGCCCTACCACGAGGGGAGGGCCTTTTTTGGGGGAGCTGTTTTTT
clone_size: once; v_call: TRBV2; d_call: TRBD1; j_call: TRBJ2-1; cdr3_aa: CASTGGAYNEQFF; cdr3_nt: TGTGCCAGTACAGGGGGCGCCTACAATGAGCAGTTCTTC
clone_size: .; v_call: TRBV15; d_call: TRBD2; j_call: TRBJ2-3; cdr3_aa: CATTRTSGNQDTQYF; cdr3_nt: TGTGCCACCACCCGTACTAGCGGGAATCAAGATACGCAGTATTTT
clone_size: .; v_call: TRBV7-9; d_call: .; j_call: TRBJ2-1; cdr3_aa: CASTTAEYSYNEQFF; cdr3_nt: TGTGCCAGCACCACAGCGGAATACTCCTACAATGAGCAGTTCTTC
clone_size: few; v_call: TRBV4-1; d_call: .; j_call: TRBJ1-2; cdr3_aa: CASSTQGIGYGYTF; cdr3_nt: TGCGCCAGCAGTACCCAGGGGATCGGCTATGGCTACACCTTC
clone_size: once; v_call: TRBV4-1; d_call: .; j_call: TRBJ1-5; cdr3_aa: CASSQGRGTLREAQHF; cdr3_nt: TGCGCCAGCAGCCAAGGTCGCGGGACCCTTCGTGAGGCCCAGCATTTT
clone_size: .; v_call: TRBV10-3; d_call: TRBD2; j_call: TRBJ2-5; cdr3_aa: CANAGGRAETQYF; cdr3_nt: TGTGCCAACGCGGGGGGCCGGGCAGAGACCCAGTACTTC
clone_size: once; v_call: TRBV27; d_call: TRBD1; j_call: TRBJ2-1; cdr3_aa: CASSPGTGRSSYNEQFF; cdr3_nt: TGTGCCAGCAGCCCAGGGACAGGGAGGAGCTCCTACAATGAGCAGTTCTTC
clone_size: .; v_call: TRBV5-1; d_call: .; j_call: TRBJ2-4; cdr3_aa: CASSFHAARDIQYF; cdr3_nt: TGCGCCAGCAGCTTCCATGCGGCCAGGGACATTCAGTACTTC
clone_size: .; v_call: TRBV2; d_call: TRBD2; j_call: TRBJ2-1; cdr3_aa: CASGGGRRYNEQFF; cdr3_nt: TGTGCCAGCGGGGGAGGGAGGAGGTACAATGAGCAGTTCTTC
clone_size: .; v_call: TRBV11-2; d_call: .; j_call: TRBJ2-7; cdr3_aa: CASSFTAYEQYF; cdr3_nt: TGTGCCAGCAGCTTCACGGCCTACGAGCAGTACTTC
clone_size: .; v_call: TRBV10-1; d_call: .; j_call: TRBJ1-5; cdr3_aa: CASPPLRTGSNQPQHF; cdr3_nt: TGCGCCAGCCCGCCTTTGAGAACAGGTAGCAATCAGCCCCAGCATTTT
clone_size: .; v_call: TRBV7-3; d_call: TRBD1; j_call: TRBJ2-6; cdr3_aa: CASSSPGQVFSGANVLTF; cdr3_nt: TGTGCCAGCAGCTCGCCGGGACAGGTGTTCTCTGGGGCCAACGTCCTGACTTTC
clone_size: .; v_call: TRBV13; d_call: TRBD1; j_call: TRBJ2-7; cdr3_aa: CASSSGTENPYEQYF; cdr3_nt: TGTGCCAGCAGCTCAGGGACAGAAAATCCCTACGAGCAGTACTTC
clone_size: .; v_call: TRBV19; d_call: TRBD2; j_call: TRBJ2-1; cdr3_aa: CASSIVVPSGRSNEQFF; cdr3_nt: TGTGCCAGTAGTATAGTGGTCCCTAGCGGGAGGAGTAACGAGCAGTTCTTC
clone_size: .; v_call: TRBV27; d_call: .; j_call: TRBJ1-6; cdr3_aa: CASSFWGGNSPLHF; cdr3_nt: TGTGCCAGCAGTTTTTGGGGGGGTAACTCACCCCTCCACTTT
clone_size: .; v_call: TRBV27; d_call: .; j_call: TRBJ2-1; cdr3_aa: CASSNRDTPYNEQFF; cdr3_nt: TGTGCCAGCAGTAACCGGGACACCCCCTACAATGAGCAGTTCTTC
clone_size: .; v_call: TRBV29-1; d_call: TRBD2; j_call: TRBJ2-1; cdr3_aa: CSVEIVRLAGGQDVQFF; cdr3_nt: TGCAGCGTGGAGATAGTCCGACTAGCGGGAGGGCAGGATGTCCAGTTCTTC
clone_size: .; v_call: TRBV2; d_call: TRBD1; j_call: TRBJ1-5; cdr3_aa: CASSQTGGNQPQHF; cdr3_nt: TGTGCCAGCAGTCAGACAGGGGGCAATCAGCCCCAGCATTTT
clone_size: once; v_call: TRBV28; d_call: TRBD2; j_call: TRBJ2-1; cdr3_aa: CASSTAGGRENSAEQFF; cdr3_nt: TGTGCCAGCAGCACGGCAGGTGGGCGGGAGAATTCTGCTGAGCAGTTCTTC
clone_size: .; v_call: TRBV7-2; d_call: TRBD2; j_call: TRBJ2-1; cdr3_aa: CASSWPGLVSHNEQFF; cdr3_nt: TGTGCCAGCAGCTGGCCGGGACTAGTTAGCCACAATGAGCAGTTCTTC
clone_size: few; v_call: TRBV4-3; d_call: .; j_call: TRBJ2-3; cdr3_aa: CASSQVDSNTDTQYF; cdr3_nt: TGCGCCAGCAGCCAAGTGGACAGCAACACAGATACGCAGTATTTT
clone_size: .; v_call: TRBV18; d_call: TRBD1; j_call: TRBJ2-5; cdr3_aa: CASSPDEWDRAQETQYF; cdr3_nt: TGTGCCAGCTCACCCGATGAGTGGGACAGGGCTCAAGAGACCCAGTACTTC
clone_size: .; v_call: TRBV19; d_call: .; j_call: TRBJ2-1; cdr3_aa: CASSIGENEQFF; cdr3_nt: TGTGCCAGTAGTATCGGGGAGAATGAGCAGTTCTTC
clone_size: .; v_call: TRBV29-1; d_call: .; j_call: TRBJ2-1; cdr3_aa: CSVVGGAGVSNEQFF; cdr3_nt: TGCAGCGTTGTGGGGGGGGCGGGGGTGAGCAATGAGCAGTTCTTC
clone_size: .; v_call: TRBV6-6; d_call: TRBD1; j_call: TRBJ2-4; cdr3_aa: CASSWTGGDIQYF; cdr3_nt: TGTGCCAGCAGTTGGACAGGGGGGGACATTCAGTACTTC